These T cell receptor beta chains were read from a single sample in a study of T-cell reconstitution after alpha-beta-depleted transplantation in children. TCRdb re-called the PCR reads with MiXCR, one entry per CDR3 protein. The data show 450,000 to 550,000 distinct CDR3 sequences, about an eighth seen once. This sample comprised PBMCs, mostly from graft donor cells, obtained 180 days after TCRalphabeta/CD19-depleted stem cell transplant. The receptors were sampled from a female patient aged 2-15 years who had a stem cell transplant for aplastic anemia, so the T cells may come from the graft donor. CDR3s include the opening cysteine and the closing phenylalanine or tryptophan. Fields, in order: clone size, J gene, V gene, D gene, CDR3 protein, CDR3 DNA. The D gene is left open where the match is weak. Some rows have no size entry. The others give once, few or many, or a class for an expanded clone.

>-|TRBJ2-7|TRBV29-1|-
CSVEDRRGSNYEQYF
TGCAGCGTTGAAGATAGACGGGGGAGCAACTACGAGCAGTACTTC
>many|TRBJ2-2|TRBV29-1|TRBD2
CSGGEGRTGELFF
TGCAGCGGGGGGGAGGGTCGCACCGGGGAGCTGTTTTTT
>-|TRBJ2-1|TRBV6-4|-
CASSAYSSSYNEQFF
TGTGCCAGCAGTGCCTACAGTTCCTCCTACAATGAGCAGTTCTTC
>-|TRBJ2-1|TRBV15|-
CATGGGGRLDEQFF
TGTGCCACTGGGGGAGGGGGGCGTTTGGATGAGCAGTTCTTC
>-|TRBJ2-1|TRBV7-8|-
CASSLVPPGYNEQFF
TGTGCCAGCAGCTTAGTCCCGCCAGGGTACAATGAGCAGTTCTTC
>-|TRBJ1-5|TRBV20-1|-
CSATVGLDAPQHF
TGCAGTGCTACAGTGGGTCTAGACGCGCCCCAGCATTTT
>few|TRBJ2-2|TRBV10-3|TRBD2
CAISRLAGVQKGELFF
TGTGCCATCAGTCGACTAGCGGGAGTCCAAAAGGGGGAGCTGTTTTTT
>-|TRBJ2-7|TRBV28|TRBD2
CASSFLRVKTSGWMEQYF
TGTGCCAGCAGTTTCCTTCGCGTCAAGACTAGCGGGTGGATGGAGCAGTACTTC
>-|TRBJ1-2|TRBV7-2|TRBD1
CASRIPGQDGYTF
TGTGCCAGCAGGATTCCGGGACAGGATGGCTACACCTTC
>-|TRBJ1-4|TRBV20-1|TRBD1
CSAGPGTGKLFF
TGCAGTGCTGGGCCCGGGACAGGGAAACTGTTTTTT
>-|TRBJ1-5|TRBV7-2|-
CASSLEVVGGRPQHF
TGTGCCAGCAGCTTAGAAGTAGTGGGCGGTCGGCCCCAGCATTTT
>few|TRBJ1-1|TRBV7-9|-
CASSLGDNEAFF
TGTGCCAGCAGCTTGGGAGATAATGAAGCTTTCTTT
>few|TRBJ2-1|TRBV28|-
CASRGYNEQFF
TGTGCCAGCCGGGGCTACAATGAGCAGTTCTTC
>few|TRBJ2-3|TRBV20-1|-
CSARGDSAPGTQYF
TGCAGTGCTAGAGGGGACTCAGCTCCGGGTACGCAGTATTTT
>-|TRBJ2-7|TRBV20-1|TRBD2
CSAFSGSSYEQYF
TGCAGTGCCTTTAGCGGGAGCTCCTACGAGCAGTACTTC
>-|TRBJ1-2|TRBV7-2|TRBD1
CASSFGQEANYGYTF
TGTGCCAGCAGCTTCGGACAGGAAGCTAACTATGGCTACACCTTC
>many|TRBJ1-2|TRBV14|-
CASSQDLRWNYGYTF
TGTGCCAGCAGCCAAGATCTAAGATGGAACTATGGCTACACCTTC
>-|TRBJ2-3|TRBV28|TRBD2
CASRRLAGGSTDTQYF
TGTGCCAGCCGCCGGCTAGCGGGAGGGAGCACAGATACGCAGTATTTT
>few|TRBJ2-4|TRBV27|-
CASSLEGEPREGNKNIQYF
TGTGCCAGCAGTTTGGAGGGGGAGCCGAGGGAGGGAAACAAAAACATTCAGTACTTC
>-|TRBJ1-4|TRBV4-3|-
CASSQDWHSNEKLFF
TGCGCCAGCAGCCAAGATTGGCACTCTAATGAAAAACTGTTTTTT
>few|TRBJ2-7|TRBV29-1|TRBD2
CSVELSGLAGDYEQYF
TGCAGCGTTGAACTCTCCGGACTAGCGGGAGACTACGAGCAGTACTTC
>few|TRBJ1-6|TRBV5-1|-
CASSFVRGYNSPLHF
TGCGCCAGCAGCTTCGTCAGAGGGTATAATTCACCCCTCCACTTT
>few|TRBJ2-4|TRBV20-1|-
CSARDRGFGDIQYF
TGCAGTGCTAGAGATCGGGGGTTCGGAGACATTCAGTACTTC
>-|TRBJ2-1|TRBV5-1|-
CASSMWVLSGTEIPSSYNEQFF
TGCGCCAGCAGCATGTGGGTTCTCTCTGGGACGGAAATCCCAAGCTCCTACAATGAGCAGTTCTTC
>many|TRBJ1-6|TRBV12-3/TRBV12-4|-
CASSPLPFTYNSPLHF
TGTGCCAGCAGTCCCCTACCATTTACCTATAATTCACCCCTCCACTTT
>few|TRBJ1-5|TRBV10-3|-
CAISDWGADQPQHF
TGTGCCATCAGTGATTGGGGGGCGGATCAGCCCCAGCATTTT
>few|TRBJ2-1|TRBV4-3|-
CASSQDLTRQWNEQFF
TGCGCCAGCAGCCAAGACCTAACTAGGCAATGGAATGAGCAGTTCTTC
>few|TRBJ2-5|TRBV6-1|TRBD2
CASSQPGTSGSRETQYF
TGTGCCAGCAGTCAACCCGGGACTAGCGGTTCTAGGGAGACCCAGTACTTC
>few|TRBJ2-4|TRBV20-1|-
CSARDRDFKNIQYF
TGCAGTGCCCGCGACCGGGACTTCAAAAACATTCAGTACTTC
>many|TRBJ1-2|TRBV12-3/TRBV12-4|TRBD1
CASSFAGQGNGYTF
TGTGCCAGCAGTTTCGCCGGACAGGGGAACGGCTACACCTTC
>-|TRBJ2-7|TRBV11-2|TRBD1
CASSFMGQGSNEQYF
TGTGCCAGCAGCTTCATGGGACAGGGGTCGAACGAGCAGTACTTC
>-|TRBJ1-2|TRBV9|-
CASSHFEASRQLTF
TGTGCCAGCAGCCATTTCGAGGCGAGTCGTCAACTCACCTTC
>few|TRBJ1-1|TRBV9|-
CASSVGPFSWNTEAFF
TGTGCCAGCAGCGTAGGGCCCTTCTCGTGGAACACTGAAGCTTTCTTT
>-|TRBJ1-5|TRBV7-2|-
CASSSDLNQPQHF
TGTGCCAGCAGCTCGGACCTCAATCAGCCCCAGCATTTT
>many|TRBJ2-3|TRBV12-3/TRBV12-4|-
CASRPGTSTDTQYF
TGTGCCAGCAGACCCGGGACTAGCACAGATACGCAGTATTTT
>-|TRBJ1-5|TRBV4-3|-
CASSQQSDQPQHF
TGCGCCAGCAGCCAACAATCCGATCAGCCCCAGCATTTT
>many|TRBJ2-3|TRBV5-1|TRBD1
CASSLEGAHTQYF
TGCGCCAGCAGCTTGGAGGGGGCGCATACGCAGTATTTT
>-|TRBJ2-3|TRBV27|-
CASSLRVLSTDTQYF
TGTGCCAGCAGTCTCCGGGTCCTAAGCACAGATACGCAGTATTTT
>few|TRBJ2-5|TRBV28|-
CASSPRLGAETQYF
TGTGCCAGCAGTCCTCGACTGGGGGCCGAGACCCAGTACTTC
>-|TRBJ1-5|TRBV20-1|-
CSARVGGNNQPQHF
TGCAGTGCTAGAGTTGGGGGTAACAATCAGCCCCAGCATTTT
>-|TRBJ2-2|TRBV6-2/TRBV6-3|TRBD2
CASSYNNGGTSGRAHTGELFF
TGTGCCAGCAGTTACAACAACGGAGGGACTAGCGGGAGGGCGCACACCGGGGAGCTGTTTTTT
>few|TRBJ2-1|TRBV4-3|-
CASSQGFQRKDNEQFF
TGCGCCAGCAGCCAAGGGTTCCAGCGGAAGGACAATGAGCAGTTCTTC
>-|TRBJ2-4|TRBV20-1|-
CSARQEKNIQYF
TGCAGTGCTAGACAGGAAAAAAACATTCAGTACTTC
>-|TRBJ2-5|TRBV10-3|-
CAISESMGPQETQYF
TGTGCCATCAGTGAGTCGATGGGTCCTCAGGAGACCCAGTACTTC
>-|TRBJ1-1|TRBV18|TRBD1
CASSHLSGGDTEAFF
TGTGCCAGCTCACACCTATCAGGGGGAGATACTGAAGCTTTCTTT
>-|TRBJ1-4|TRBV18|-
CASSPSPTATNGKLFF
TGTGCCAGCTCACCAAGCCCGACAGCCACTAATGGAAAACTGTTTTTT
>few|TRBJ2-1|TRBV5-1|TRBD2
CASSLASSGRARSYNEQFF
TGCGCCAGCAGCTTGGCCAGTAGCGGGAGGGCCAGATCCTACAATGAGCAGTTCTTC
>few|TRBJ2-2|TRBV14|-
CASSVRDPPTGELFF
TGTGCCAGCAGCGTGCGGGACCCGCCAACCGGGGAGCTGTTTTTT